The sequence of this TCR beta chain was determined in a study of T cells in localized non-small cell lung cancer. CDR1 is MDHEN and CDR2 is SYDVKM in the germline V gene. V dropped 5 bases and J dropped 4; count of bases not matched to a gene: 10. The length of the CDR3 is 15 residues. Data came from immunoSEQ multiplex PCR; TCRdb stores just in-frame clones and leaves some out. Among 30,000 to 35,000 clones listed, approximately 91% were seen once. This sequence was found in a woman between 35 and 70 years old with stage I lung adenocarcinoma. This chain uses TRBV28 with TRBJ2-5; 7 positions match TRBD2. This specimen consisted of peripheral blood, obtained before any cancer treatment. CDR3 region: CASSIGGGFGETQYF. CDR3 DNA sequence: TGTGCCAGCAGTATTGGGGGGGGGTTCGGAGAGACCCAGTACTTC.